This record concerns one TCR beta chain sequence. Antigen specificity is unknown. To release intraepithelial and lamina propria lymphocytes, the graft tissue was processed. Produced via immunoSEQ multiplex PCR; TCRdb's table is partial and in-frame only. Of just under 65,000 clones in the sample, approximately 91% were seen once. This specimen belongs to a study of graft-versus-host responses after intestinal transplantation. Study information: Recipients underwent multivisceral, liver-intestinal, or isolated intestinal transplants. The recipients all started with anti-thymocyte globulin induction and then took tacrolimus and steroids for roughly three years.

Overall study results and limits: After transplant, early declines in HvG clones were associated with peak levels of circulating GvH clones. Allografts of one patient group, those with graft-donor T cell macrochimerism, had high graft-versus-host to host-versus-graft clonal ratios.

The CDR3 spans 14 residues. Looked up from germline, CDR1 is MDHEN and CDR2 is SYDVKM. Trimming stripped 7 bases from V and 1 base from J, with 13 bases between. This receptor was obtained from a human patient who received an intestinal transplant, so some T cells may come from the graft donor. This sequence joins TRBV28 and TRBJ2-5, with D uncertain. Sample: ileum tissue, taken around 350 days after transplant. The CDR3 spells CASTQNARQETQYF. DNA for the CDR3: TGTGCCAGCACTCAAAACGCGCGCCAAGAGACCCAGTACTTC.